The TCR beta chain under discussion was sequenced for a study of beta chain features in type 1 diabetes. Study-wide findings and caveats: Type 1 diabetes patients had moderately but significantly shorter TCRB CDR3s in all four CD4+ subsets.

CDR1 and CDR2 from the germline V gene are PRHDT and FYEKMQ (reference sequence). The CDR3 length is 14 residues. The V gene lost 1 base and the J gene lost 0 bases, with 7 bases spanning the gap. Expressed TCRB transcripts were sequenced after all isolated RNA was converted to cDNA. Clones were read by immunoSEQ multiplex PCR, and TCRdb kept only the in-frame ones, dropping some. The profile shows 200,000 to 300,000 clones, under 70% of them singletons. Notes on this clone: Its antigen is still unknown.

The J gene is TRBJ2-7, the V gene TRBV13; either TRBD1 or TRBD2 may fit D (5 bases each). Sequences were obtained from naive CD4+ T cells from blood. This TCR was sampled from a man aged 25-40 years in good health. The CDR3 nucleotides read TGTGCCAGCAGCTTAGCAGGGAGCTCCTACGAGCAGTACTTC. Translating gives CASSLAGSSYEQYF.